These T cell receptor beta chains were read from a single sample in a study of T cells in Graves' hyperthyroidism and ophthalmopathy. TCRdb itself ran the multiplex PCR reads through MiXCR, one entry per CDR3 protein. This sample carries hundreds of thousands of distinct CDR3 sequences, about 16% of them seen once, and the ten largest clones take roughly 3.5%. Sample: blood. These receptors all stem from a woman aged 40 to 50 with Graves' ophthalmopathy. Both conserved end residues are part of each CDR3. Fields, in order: clone size, CDR3 length, D gene, V gene, J gene, CDR3 protein, CDR3 DNA. The D gene is left open where the match is weak. Part of the rows lack a size; the others show once, few, many or a class for expanded clones.

few,14,NA,TRBV7-6,TRBJ1-2,CASSPQQSSGGYTF,TGTGCCAGCAGCCCCCAACAGTCATCGGGGGGCTACACCTTC
many,13,NA,TRBV6-5,TRBJ1-1,CASSYPGNTEAFF,TGTGCCAGCAGTTACCCCGGGAACACTGAAGCTTTCTTT
few,16,TRBD2,TRBV11-2,TRBJ2-1,CASSFLSSGAYNEQFF,TGTGCCAGCAGCTTCCTTTCTAGCGGGGCTTACAATGAGCAGTTCTTC
few,15,TRBD1,TRBV19,TRBJ2-3,CASSINFGTEGTQYF,TGTGCCAGTAGTATTAATTTTGGGACAGAGGGTACGCAGTATTTT
many,15,NA,TRBV2,TRBJ2-7,CASLGGTVDLYEQYF,TGTGCCAGCTTGGGGGGAACGGTAGACCTCTACGAGCAGTACTTC
many,15,TRBD2,TRBV7-2,TRBJ2-5,CASSLGPGGQETQYF,TGTGCCAGCAGTTTGGGGCCGGGGGGCCAAGAGACCCAGTACTTC
NA,15,TRBD2,TRBV14,TRBJ2-7,CASSQELALAYEQYF,TGTGCCAGCAGCCAAGAACTAGCGTTAGCCTACGAGCAGTACTTC
many,13,TRBD2,TRBV6-2/TRBV6-3,TRBJ2-7,CASRGTSRYEQYF,TGTGCCAGCAGAGGGACTAGCAGATACGAGCAGTACTTC
NA,14,NA,TRBV20-1,TRBJ2-2,CSARGRGVYGELFF,TGCAGTGCTAGGGGCAGGGGTGTGTACGGGGAGCTGTTTTTT
NA,15,NA,TRBV19,TRBJ1-1,CASRVDGAINTEAFF,TGTGCCAGTAGGGTGGACGGAGCAATAAACACTGAAGCTTTCTTT
NA,14,NA,TRBV29-1,TRBJ1-1,CSVVGRDGNTEAFF,TGCAGCGTTGTAGGTCGTGACGGTAACACTGAAGCTTTCTTT
few,17,TRBD2,TRBV15,TRBJ2-1,CATSREGEGLPGDEQFF,TGTGCCACCAGCAGAGAAGGGGAGGGACTACCCGGGGATGAGCAGTTCTTC
NA,14,NA,TRBV28,TRBJ1-4,CASQSREDDEKLFF,TGTGCCAGCCAGAGTCGGGAAGATGATGAAAAACTGTTTTTT
many,14,NA,TRBV28,TRBJ1-2,CASSLSGSIYGYTF,TGTGCCAGCTCCCTTTCGGGCAGTATCTATGGCTACACCTTC
NA,14,TRBD1,TRBV10-2,TRBJ1-2,CASRGGQFNYGYTF,TGCGCCAGCAGAGGGGGACAGTTCAACTATGGCTACACCTTC
NA,18,NA,TRBV7-7,TRBJ1-3,CASSLALNGALSGNTIYF,TGTGCTAGCAGCTTAGCATTAAATGGGGCACTCTCTGGAAACACCATATATTTT
NA,18,TRBD2,TRBV5-4,TRBJ2-3,CASSTGLAGAFSTDTQYF,TGTGCCAGCAGCACAGGACTAGCGGGAGCTTTTAGCACAGATACGCAGTATTTT
many,16,NA,TRBV27,TRBJ1-2,CASSPNFPQKWDGYTF,TGTGCCAGCAGTCCTAACTTCCCCCAGAAGTGGGATGGCTACACCTTC
NA,13,NA,TRBV20-1,TRBJ2-4,CSARDPTRNIQYF,TGCAGTGCTAGAGATCCTACCCGAAACATTCAGTACTTC
NA,17,TRBD1,TRBV18,TRBJ1-2,CASSLSGTGISNYGYTF,TGTGCCAGCTCACTATCCGGGACAGGAATTAGTAACTATGGCTACACCTTC
NA,15,TRBD1,TRBV28,TRBJ1-4,CASRWTGSTNEKLFF,TGTGCCAGCAGGTGGACAGGGTCAACTAATGAAAAACTGTTTTTT
many,14,NA,TRBV7-7,TRBJ2-5,CASSLTGVGETQYF,TGTGCTAGCAGCTTAACGGGGGTCGGGGAGACCCAGTACTTC
NA,13,TRBD1,TRBV5-1,TRBJ2-7,CASRDRVVYEQYF,TGTGCCAGCCGGGACAGGGTTGTCTACGAGCAGTACTTC
NA,15,TRBD2,TRBV10-3,TRBJ2-1,CAISEGLAGNNEQFF,TGTGCCATCAGTGAGGGACTAGCGGGGAACAATGAGCAGTTCTTC
NA,15,NA,TRBV18,TRBJ2-3,CASSAAMRATDTQYF,TGTGCCAGCTCAGCTGCGATGCGGGCCACAGATACGCAGTATTTT
many,13,NA,TRBV2,TRBJ1-1,CASRGGGSTEAFF,TGTGCCAGCAGAGGTGGGGGTTCAACTGAAGCTTTCTTT
few,12,NA,TRBV2,TRBJ2-7,CASSVSGLEQYF,TGTGCCAGCAGTGTCTCAGGGCTCGAGCAGTACTTC
NA,15,NA,TRBV7-6,TRBJ2-3,CASSLNLGWTDTQYF,TGTGCCAGCAGCTTAAATCTGGGGTGGACAGATACGCAGTATTTT
many,13,NA,TRBV12-3/TRBV12-4,TRBJ1-1,CASSFVMNTEAFF,TGTGCCAGCAGTTTTGTTATGAACACTGAAGCTTTCTTT
NA,17,TRBD1,TRBV9,TRBJ2-3,CASSSHVGTGGKDTQYF,TGTGCCAGCAGCTCCCATGTGGGGACAGGGGGTAAAGATACGCAGTATTTT
few,16,NA,TRBV4-1,TRBJ2-1,CASSQDGAIPYNEQFF,TGCGCCAGCAGCCAAGACGGGGCGATCCCCTACAATGAGCAGTTCTTC
NA,16,TRBD2,TRBV5-1,TRBJ2-1,CASSSPVAGPYNEQFF,TGCGCCAGCAGCTCTCCTGTAGCGGGGCCGTACAATGAGCAGTTCTTC
NA,15,NA,TRBV11-2,TRBJ2-2,CASSLRPGNTGELFF,TGTGCCAGCAGCTTACGACCCGGAAACACCGGGGAGCTGTTTTTT
many,14,TRBD1,TRBV29-1,TRBJ2-3,CSDGTGTVTDTQYF,TGCAGCGACGGGACAGGGACTGTAACAGATACGCAGTATTTT
NA,16,NA,TRBV6-4,TRBJ2-2,CASSPGRTANTGELFF,TGTGCCAGCAGCCCCGGACGGACCGCGAACACCGGGGAGCTGTTTTTT
many,14,NA,TRBV20-1,TRBJ1-1,CSAARLGSNTEAFF,TGCAGTGCTGCACGCTTGGGCTCGAACACTGAAGCTTTCTTT
NA,21,NA,TRBV4-2,TRBJ2-3,CASSQDFGLALSLPSTDTQYF,TGTGCCAGCAGCCAAGATTTTGGGCTAGCGCTCTCCCTGCCTAGCACAGATACGCAGTATTTT
many,14,NA,TRBV3-1,TRBJ1-4,CASSHEGRDEKLFF,TGTGCCAGCAGCCATGAGGGGCGTGATGAAAAACTGTTTTTT
many,15,TRBD2,TRBV28,TRBJ2-1,CASRESGARGGEQFF,TGTGCCAGCAGGGAATCGGGGGCCCGGGGGGGTGAGCAGTTCTTC
many,19,TRBD1,TRBV28,TRBJ2-1,CASSLLPTGNTLVDNEQFF,TGTGCCAGCAGTTTACTACCGACAGGGAATACCCTCGTCGACAATGAGCAGTTCTTC
few,13,NA,TRBV6-1,TRBJ2-1,CASNRNTYNEQFF,TGTGCCAGCAACAGGAATACCTACAATGAGCAGTTCTTC
NA,16,NA,TRBV6-1,TRBJ1-2,CASSPSAEKGSYGYTF,TGTGCCAGCAGCCCTTCTGCGGAAAAGGGCTCCTATGGCTACACCTTC
NA,16,TRBD2,TRBV7-7,TRBJ2-1,CASSPQGTSSYNEQFF,TGTGCTAGCAGCCCCCAGGGGACTAGCTCCTACAATGAGCAGTTCTTC
many,16,NA,TRBV3-1,TRBJ2-6,CASRGGGISGANVLTF,TGTGCCAGCCGAGGGGGGGGGATCTCTGGGGCCAACGTCCTGACTTTC
many,13,NA,TRBV30,TRBJ1-3,CASDRRAGNTIYF,TGTGCCTCTGACAGGCGGGCTGGAAACACCATATATTTT
many,14,NA,TRBV5-1,TRBJ2-7,CASRSYAGTYEQYF,TGCGCCAGCAGAAGTTATGCGGGAACCTACGAGCAGTACTTC
many,16,NA,TRBV7-2,TRBJ2-1,CASSWSAASSYNEQFF,TGTGCCAGCAGCTGGAGTGCGGCGAGCTCCTACAATGAGCAGTTCTTC
few,13,NA,TRBV19,TRBJ2-2,CASLDTNTGELFF,TGTGCCAGTTTAGACACGAACACCGGGGAGCTGTTTTTT
many,15,NA,TRBV6-5,TRBJ1-2,CASSSPGAKSYGYTF,TGTGCCAGCAGTTCCCCAGGGGCGAAATCCTATGGCTACACCTTC
many,15,NA,TRBV2,TRBJ2-3,CASTPDSLSTDTQYF,TGTGCCAGCACCCCGGACAGCCTGAGCACAGATACGCAGTATTTT
NA,17,TRBD1,TRBV19,TRBJ1-5,CASSIGGTGYSAEPQHF,TGTGCCAGTAGTATAGGCGGGACAGGTTATTCCGCGGAACCCCAGCATTTT
few,17,TRBD2,TRBV6-2/TRBV6-3,TRBJ2-1,CATQMVGSSSGHNEQFF,TGTGCCACACAAATGGTGGGGTCTTCTAGCGGGCACAATGAGCAGTTCTTC
many,13,NA,TRBV3-1,TRBJ2-7,CASSYTSTYEQYF,TGTGCCAGCAGTTACACATCAACCTACGAGCAGTACTTC
many,15,NA,TRBV2,TRBJ2-1,CASTSGPYSYNEQFF,TGTGCCAGCACCTCAGGACCTTACTCCTACAATGAGCAGTTCTTC
many,13,NA,TRBV20-1,TRBJ2-1,CSARSLRYNEQFF,TGCAGTGCTAGATCCCTCCGATACAATGAGCAGTTCTTC
few,14,TRBD1,TRBV5-4,TRBJ2-3,CASSHRGGTDTQYF,TGTGCCAGCAGCCACAGGGGGGGCACAGATACGCAGTATTTT
NA,16,TRBD1,TRBV5-1,TRBJ2-2,CASSLRTGRSTGELFF,TGCGCCAGCAGCTTAAGGACAGGGAGGAGCACCGGGGAGCTGTTTTTT
few,16,NA,TRBV20-1,TRBJ1-5,CSAIAPGPISNQPQHF,TGCAGTGCTATTGCCCCGGGACCGATTAGCAATCAGCCCCAGCATTTT